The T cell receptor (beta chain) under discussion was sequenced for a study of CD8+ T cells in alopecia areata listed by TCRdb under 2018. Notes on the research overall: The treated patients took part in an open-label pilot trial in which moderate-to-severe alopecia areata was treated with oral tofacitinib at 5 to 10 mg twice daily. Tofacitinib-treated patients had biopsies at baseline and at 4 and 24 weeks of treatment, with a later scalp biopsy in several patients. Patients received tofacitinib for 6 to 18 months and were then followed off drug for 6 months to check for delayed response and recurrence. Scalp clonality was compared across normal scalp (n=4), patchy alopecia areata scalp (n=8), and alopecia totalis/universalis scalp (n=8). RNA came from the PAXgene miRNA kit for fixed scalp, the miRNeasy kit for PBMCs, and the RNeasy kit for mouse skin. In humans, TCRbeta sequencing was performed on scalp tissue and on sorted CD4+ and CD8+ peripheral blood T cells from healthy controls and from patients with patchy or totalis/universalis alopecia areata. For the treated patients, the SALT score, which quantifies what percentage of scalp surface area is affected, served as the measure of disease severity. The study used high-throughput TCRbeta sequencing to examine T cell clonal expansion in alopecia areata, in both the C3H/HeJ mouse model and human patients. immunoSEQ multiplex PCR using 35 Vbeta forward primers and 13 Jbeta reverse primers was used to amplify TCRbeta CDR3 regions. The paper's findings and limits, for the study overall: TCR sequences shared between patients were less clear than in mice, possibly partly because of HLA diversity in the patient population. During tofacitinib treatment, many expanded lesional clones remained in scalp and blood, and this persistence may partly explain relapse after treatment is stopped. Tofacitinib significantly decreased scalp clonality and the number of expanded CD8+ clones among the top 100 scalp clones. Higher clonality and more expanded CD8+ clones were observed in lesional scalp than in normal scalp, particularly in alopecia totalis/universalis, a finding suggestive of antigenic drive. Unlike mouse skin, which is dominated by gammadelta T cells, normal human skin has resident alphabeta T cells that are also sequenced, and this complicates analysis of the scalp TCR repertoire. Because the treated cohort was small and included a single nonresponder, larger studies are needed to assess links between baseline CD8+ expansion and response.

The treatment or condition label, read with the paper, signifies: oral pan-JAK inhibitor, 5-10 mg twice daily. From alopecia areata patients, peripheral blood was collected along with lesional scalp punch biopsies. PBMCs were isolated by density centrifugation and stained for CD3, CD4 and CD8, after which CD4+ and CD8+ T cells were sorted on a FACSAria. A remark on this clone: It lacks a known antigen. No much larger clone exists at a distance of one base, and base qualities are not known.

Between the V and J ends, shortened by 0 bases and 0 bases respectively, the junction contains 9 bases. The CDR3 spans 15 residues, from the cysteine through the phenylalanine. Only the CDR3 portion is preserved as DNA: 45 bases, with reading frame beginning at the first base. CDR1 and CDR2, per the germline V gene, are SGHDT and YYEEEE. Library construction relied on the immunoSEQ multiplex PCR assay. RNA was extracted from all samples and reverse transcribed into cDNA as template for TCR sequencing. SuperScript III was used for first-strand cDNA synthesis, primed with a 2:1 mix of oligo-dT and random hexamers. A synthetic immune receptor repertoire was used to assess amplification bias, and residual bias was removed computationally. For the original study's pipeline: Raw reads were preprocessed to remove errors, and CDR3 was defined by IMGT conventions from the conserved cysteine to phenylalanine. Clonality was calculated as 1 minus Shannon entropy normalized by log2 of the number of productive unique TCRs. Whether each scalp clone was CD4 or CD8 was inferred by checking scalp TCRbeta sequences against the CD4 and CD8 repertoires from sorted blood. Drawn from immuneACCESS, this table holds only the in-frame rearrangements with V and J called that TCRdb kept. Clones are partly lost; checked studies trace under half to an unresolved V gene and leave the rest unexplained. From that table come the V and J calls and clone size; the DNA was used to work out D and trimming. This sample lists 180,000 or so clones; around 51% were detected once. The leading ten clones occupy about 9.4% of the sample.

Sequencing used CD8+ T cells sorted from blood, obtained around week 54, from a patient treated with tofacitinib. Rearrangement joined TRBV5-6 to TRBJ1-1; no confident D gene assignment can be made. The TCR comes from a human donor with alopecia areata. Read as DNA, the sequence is TGTGCCAGCAGCTTGGTAATAACCATGAACACTGAAGCTTTCTTT. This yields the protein CASSLVITMNTEAFF.